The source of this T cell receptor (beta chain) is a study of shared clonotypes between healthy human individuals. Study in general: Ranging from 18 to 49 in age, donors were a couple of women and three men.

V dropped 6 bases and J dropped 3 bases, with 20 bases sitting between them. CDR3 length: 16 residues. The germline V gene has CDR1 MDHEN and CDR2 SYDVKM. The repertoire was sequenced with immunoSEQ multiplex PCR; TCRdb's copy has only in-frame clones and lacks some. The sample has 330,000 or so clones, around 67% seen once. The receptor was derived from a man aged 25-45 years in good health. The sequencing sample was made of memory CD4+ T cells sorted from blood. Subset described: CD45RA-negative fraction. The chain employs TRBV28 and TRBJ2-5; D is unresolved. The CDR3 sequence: CASSPYLLNSKETQYF. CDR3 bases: TGTGCCAGCAGCCCCTACCTGTTAAACTCTAAAGAGACCCAGTACTTC.